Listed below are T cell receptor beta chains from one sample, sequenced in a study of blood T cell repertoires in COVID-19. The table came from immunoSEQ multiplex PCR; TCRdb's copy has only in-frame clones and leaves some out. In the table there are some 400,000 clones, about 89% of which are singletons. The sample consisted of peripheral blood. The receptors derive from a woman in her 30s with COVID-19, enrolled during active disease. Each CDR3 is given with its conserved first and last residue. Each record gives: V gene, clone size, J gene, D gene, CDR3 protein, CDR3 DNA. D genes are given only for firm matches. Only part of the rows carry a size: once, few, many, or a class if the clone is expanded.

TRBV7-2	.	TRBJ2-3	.	CASSASGGGTQYF	TGTGCCAGCAGCGCCTCAGGGGGAGGTACGCAGTATTTT
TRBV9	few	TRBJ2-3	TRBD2	CASSPQAGGGADTQYF	TGTGCCAGCAGCCCCCAAGCGGGAGGTGGGGCAGATACGCAGTATTTT
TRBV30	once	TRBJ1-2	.	CAWSSTGSYGYTF	TGTGCCTGGAGTTCGACAGGTAGCTATGGCTACACCTTC
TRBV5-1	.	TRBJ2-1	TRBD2	CASSLGVASGRFNEQFF	TGCGCCAGCAGCTTGGGAGTGGCTAGCGGGAGGTTTAATGAGCAGTTCTTC
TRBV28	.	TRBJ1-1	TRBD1	CASSLFGTGADTEAFF	TGTGCCAGCAGTTTATTCGGGACAGGGGCCGACACTGAAGCTTTCTTT
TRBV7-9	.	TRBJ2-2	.	CASSVNSNTGELFF	TGTGCCAGCAGCGTAAACAGTAACACCGGGGAGCTGTTTTTT
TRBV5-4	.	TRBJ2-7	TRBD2	CASSLGIGSGRTEQYF	TGTGCCAGCAGCTTGGGGATAGGTAGCGGGAGAACCGAGCAGTACTTC
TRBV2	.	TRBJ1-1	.	CARGQSTGTEAFF	TGTGCCAGAGGACAGTCAACGGGGACTGAAGCTTTCTTT
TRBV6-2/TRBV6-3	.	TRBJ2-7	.	CASSYLNRDEQYF	TGTGCCAGCAGTTACCTGAACCGGGACGAGCAGTACTTC
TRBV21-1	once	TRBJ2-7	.	CASSKVPGGPYEQYF	TGTGCCAGCAGCAAAGTTCCGGGGGGACCCTACGAGCAGTACTTC
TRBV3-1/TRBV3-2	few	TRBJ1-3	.	CASSFIGRDTIYF	TGTGCCAGCAGCTTCATCGGTCGGGACACCATATATTTT
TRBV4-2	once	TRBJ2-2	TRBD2	CASSQEAGGFANTGELFF	TGTGCCAGCAGCCAAGAAGCGGGAGGCTTCGCGAACACCGGGGAGCTGTTTTTT
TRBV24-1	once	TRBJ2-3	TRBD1	CATSRGSGQGEGQTDTQYF	TGTGCCACCAGTCGGGGTTCTGGACAGGGGGAAGGGCAAACAGATACGCAGTATTTT
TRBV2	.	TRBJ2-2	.	CASRPGAGELFF	TGTGCCAGCAGGCCCGGGGCCGGGGAGCTGTTTTTT
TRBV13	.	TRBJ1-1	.	CASSLSGVGKNTEAFF	TGTGCCAGCAGCCTCAGCGGGGTGGGTAAGAACACTGAAGCTTTCTTT
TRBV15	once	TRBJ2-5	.	CATSTYPQETQYF	TGTGCCACCAGCACCTATCCACAAGAGACCCAGTACTTC
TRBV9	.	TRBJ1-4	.	CASSPQRSNEKLFF	TGTGCCAGCAGCCCCCAGAGGAGTAATGAAAAACTGTTTTTT
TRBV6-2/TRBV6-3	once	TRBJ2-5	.	CASSYDPGETQYF	TGTGCCAGCAGTTACGACCCGGGAGAGACCCAGTACTTC
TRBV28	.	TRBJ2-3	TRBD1	CASSFSTGGTDTQYF	TGTGCCAGCAGTTTCTCTACAGGGGGCACAGATACGCAGTATTTT
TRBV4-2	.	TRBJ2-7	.	CASSQGASPEQYF	TGTGCCAGCAGCCAAGGAGCCTCGCCCGAGCAGTACTTC
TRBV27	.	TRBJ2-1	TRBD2	CATSGWTSGNNEQFF	TGTGCGACTTCAGGGTGGACTAGCGGAAACAATGAGCAGTTCTTC
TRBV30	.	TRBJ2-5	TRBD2	CAWSVLAGEETQYF	TGTGCCTGGAGTGTACTAGCGGGAGAAGAGACCCAGTACTTC
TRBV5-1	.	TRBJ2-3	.	CASAPAGAPSTDTQYF	TGCGCCAGCGCTCCGGCTGGGGCGCCCAGCACAGATACGCAGTATTTT
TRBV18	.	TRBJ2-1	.	CASSPLRLSSSYNEQFF	TGTGCCAGCTCACCGCTCCGACTTTCGAGCTCCTACAATGAGCAGTTCTTC
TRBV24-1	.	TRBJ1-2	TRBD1	CATSDPGQGIWGYTF	TGTGCCACCAGTGATCCGGGACAGGGGATATGGGGCTACACCTTC
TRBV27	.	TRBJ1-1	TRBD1	CASSSNPQGAITEAFF	TGTGCCAGCAGTTCAAATCCTCAGGGGGCCATCACTGAAGCTTTCTTT
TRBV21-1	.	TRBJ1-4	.	CASSPRDGTPAEKLFF	TGTGCCAGCAGCCCACGAGATGGGACACCAGCGGAAAAACTGTTTTTT
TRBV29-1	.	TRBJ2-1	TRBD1	CSVGAGTGGYNEQFF	TGCAGCGTTGGGGCCGGGACAGGGGGTTACAATGAGCAGTTCTTC
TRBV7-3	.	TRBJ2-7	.	CASSFFPGYEQYF	TGTGCCAGCAGCTTTTTTCCGGGCTACGAGCAGTACTTC
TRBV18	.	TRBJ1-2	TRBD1	CASSPRQGPYGYTF	TGTGCCAGCTCACCACGACAGGGACCCTATGGCTACACCTTC
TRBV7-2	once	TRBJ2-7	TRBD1	CASSPRGQGAYEQYF	TGTGCCAGCAGCCCCCGGGGACAGGGGGCTTACGAGCAGTACTTC
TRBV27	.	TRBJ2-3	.	CASSLQPEGVRTDTQYF	TGTGCCAGCAGTCTCCAACCGGAGGGTGTAAGGACAGATACGCAGTATTTT